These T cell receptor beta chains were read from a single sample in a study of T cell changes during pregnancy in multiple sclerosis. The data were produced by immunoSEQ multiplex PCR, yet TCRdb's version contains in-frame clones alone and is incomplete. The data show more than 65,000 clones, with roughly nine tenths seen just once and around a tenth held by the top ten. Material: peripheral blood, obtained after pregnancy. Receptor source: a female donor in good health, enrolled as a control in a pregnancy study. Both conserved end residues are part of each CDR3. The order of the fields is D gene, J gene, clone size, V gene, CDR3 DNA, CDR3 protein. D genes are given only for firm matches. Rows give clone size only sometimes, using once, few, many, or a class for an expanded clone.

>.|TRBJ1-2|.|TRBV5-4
TGTGCCAGCAGCCCTGGCGGTGACAGGTATGGCTACACCTTC
CASSPGGDRYGYTF
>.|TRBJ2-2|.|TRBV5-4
TGTGCCAGCAGCTTGATAGGAAGGGGGAGGGACACCGGGGAGCTGTTTTTT
CASSLIGRGRDTGELFF
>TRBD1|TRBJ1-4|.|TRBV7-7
TGTGCTAGCAGCCCTCGGGACAGTGAAAAACTGTTTTTT
CASSPRDSEKLFF
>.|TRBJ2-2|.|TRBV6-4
TGTGCCAGCAGTGTTGAGGGCGAGATAAACACCGGGGAGCTGTTTTTT
CASSVEGEINTGELFF
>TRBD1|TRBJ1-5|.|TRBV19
TGTGCCAGTAGCTTACAGGGGGCTAAAAGCAATCAGCCCCAGCATTTT
CASSLQGAKSNQPQHF
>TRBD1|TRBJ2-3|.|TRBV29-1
TGCAGCGTTGACGGACAGGGGGCGTCGACAGATACGCAGTATTTT
CSVDGQGASTDTQYF
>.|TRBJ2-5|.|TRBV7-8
TGTGCCAGCAGCTTACGGCGGGAAAAAGAGACCCAGTACTTC
CASSLRREKETQYF
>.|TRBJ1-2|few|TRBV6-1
TGTGCCAGCAGTGAACGGGGAGGCTATGGCTACACCTTC
CASSERGGYGYTF
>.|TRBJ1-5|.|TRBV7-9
TGTGCCAGCAGCTCCGGACAGAATGATAGGGGCAATCAGCCCCAGCATTTT
CASSSGQNDRGNQPQHF
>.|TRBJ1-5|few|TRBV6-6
TGTGCCAGCGGGGAGGGGGGCAATCAGCCCCAGCATTTT
CASGEGGNQPQHF
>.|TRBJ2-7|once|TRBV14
TGTGCCAGCAGCCGCACCGGGGGATGGCCCTACGAGCAGTACTTC
CASSRTGGWPYEQYF
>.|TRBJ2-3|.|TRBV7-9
TGTGCCAGCAGCTTAGCGGTGGCAGTCACAGATACGCAGTATTTT
CASSLAVAVTDTQYF
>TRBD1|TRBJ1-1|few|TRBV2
TGTGCCAGCGGCCCTGACAGGGGCACTGAAGCTTTCTTT
CASGPDRGTEAFF
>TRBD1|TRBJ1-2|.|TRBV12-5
TGTGCTAGTGGTTCGATGACAGGGCCTCTCGGTGGCTACACCTTC
CASGSMTGPLGGYTF
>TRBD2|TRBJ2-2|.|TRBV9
TGTGCCAGCAGCATTACCGGGACTAGCGTTGGCGGGGAGCTGTTTTTT
CASSITGTSVGGELFF
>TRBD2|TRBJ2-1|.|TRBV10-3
TGTGCCATTAGTGGACGCATACCGGGACTAGCGGAGAAGAATGAGCAGTTCTTC
CAISGRIPGLAEKNEQFF
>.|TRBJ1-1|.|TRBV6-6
TGTGCCAGCAGTAACGCCAAAGTCGTCGGCACTGAAGCTTTCTTT
CASSNAKVVGTEAFF
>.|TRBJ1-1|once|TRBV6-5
TGTGCCAGCAGGCCCCCACGGGGGGCTGAAGCTTTCTTT
CASRPPRGAEAFF
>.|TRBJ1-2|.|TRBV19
TGTGCCAGTAGTAGCGGTTCGACGGGCTATGGCTACACCTTC
CASSSGSTGYGYTF
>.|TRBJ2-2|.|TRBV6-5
TGTGCCAGCAGTTACTCGAGATCCAGGGCCGGGGAGCTGTTTTTT
CASSYSRSRAGELFF
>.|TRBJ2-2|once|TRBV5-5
TGTGCCAGCAGCTTGTCTCAGGACACCGGGGAGCTGTTTTTT
CASSLSQDTGELFF
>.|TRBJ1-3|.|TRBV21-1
TGTGCCAGCAGCAAAAACGGAGAGGGGACTCCCGCTGGAAACACCATATATTTT
CASSKNGEGTPAGNTIYF
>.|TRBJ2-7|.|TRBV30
TGTGCCTGGACCGCAGGTACATCCTACGAGCAGTACTTC
CAWTAGTSYEQYF
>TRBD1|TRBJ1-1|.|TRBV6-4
TGTGCCAGCAGAACAGGGGACGGTGAAGCTTTCTTT
CASRTGDGEAFF
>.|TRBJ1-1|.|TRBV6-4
TGTGCCAGCAGCGATGGACGGGAAGACACTGAAGCTTTCTTT
CASSDGREDTEAFF
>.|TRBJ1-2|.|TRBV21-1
TGTGCCAGCAGCAAACGGACAGCCTACAATGGCTACACCTTC
CASSKRTAYNGYTF
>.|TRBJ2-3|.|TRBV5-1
TGCGCCAGCAGCCCCCATTTCACAGATACGCAGTATTTT
CASSPHFTDTQYF
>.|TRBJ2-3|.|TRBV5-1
TGCGCCAGCAGCTTGGCCGGTTCGGGGTTTAGCACAGATACGCAGTATTTT
CASSLAGSGFSTDTQYF
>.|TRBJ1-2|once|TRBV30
TGTGCCTGGAGTGTCCCAGGGGATACTAACTATGGCTACACCTTC
CAWSVPGDTNYGYTF
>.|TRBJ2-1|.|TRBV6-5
TGTGCCAGCAGTTACGGGAGGCCCTCCTACAATGAGCAGTTCTTC
CASSYGRPSYNEQFF
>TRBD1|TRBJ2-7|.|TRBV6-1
TGTGCCAGCAGTGTCCGGGACAGGGGTTTCGAGCAGTACTTC
CASSVRDRGFEQYF
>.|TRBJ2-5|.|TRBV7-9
TGTGCCAGCAGCCCCTTACTGTGGGGCGGAGAGACCCAGTACTTC
CASSPLLWGGETQYF
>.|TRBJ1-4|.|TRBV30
TGTGCCTGGAAGGTTAGAGGCACTTTGACGAATGAAAAACTGTTTTTT
CAWKVRGTLTNEKLFF
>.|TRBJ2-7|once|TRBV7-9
TGTGCCAGCAGCTTAGTCAGGGCCGAGCAGTACTTC
CASSLVRAEQYF
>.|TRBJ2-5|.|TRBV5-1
TGCGCCAGCAGCACCCAGGGGGAGACCCAGTACTTC
CASSTQGETQYF
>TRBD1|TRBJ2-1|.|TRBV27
TGTGCCAGCAGTTCACCCGGGACAGGGAGTCCGGATGAGCAGTTCTTC
CASSSPGTGSPDEQFF
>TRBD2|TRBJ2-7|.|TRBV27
TGTGCCAGCAGTTTGCGGCTAGCGGGAGTCTACGAGCAGTACTTC
CASSLRLAGVYEQYF
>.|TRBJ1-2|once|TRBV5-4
TGTGCCAGCAGCTTGGCGCAGGGCACCTATGGCTACACCTTC
CASSLAQGTYGYTF
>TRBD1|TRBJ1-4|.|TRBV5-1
TGCGCCAGCAGCTTGGGACAGGGCGGAGGTGAAAAACTGTTTTTT
CASSLGQGGGEKLFF
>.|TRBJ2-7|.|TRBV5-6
TGTGCCAGCAGCTTGGCCCCCGGGACATCCTACGAGCAGTACTTC
CASSLAPGTSYEQYF
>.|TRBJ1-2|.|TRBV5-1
TGCGCCAGCAGCACCTCCGGGACAAACTACTATGGCTACACCTTC
CASSTSGTNYYGYTF
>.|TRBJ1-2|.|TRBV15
TGTGCCACCAGCAGAGGGCAGGGAATTGGCTACACCTTC
CATSRGQGIGYTF